The 26 T cell receptor beta chains presented below share a single source sample, sequenced in a study of CD8 T cells in Susac syndrome (dated by TCRdb to between 2017 and 2020). Receptors were amplified or captured by the immunoSEQ multiplex PCR assay. RNA was extracted using the RNeasy kit, and roughly 0.45 to 1 microgram was reverse transcribed with random hexamers. TCRdb redid the processing of the public reads, applying fastp at Q25 and MiXCR, and retained in-frame beta chains. Rows with a matching CDR3 protein are joined into one entry that keeps the most common DNA and genes. A total of some 260,000 distinct CDR3 sequences appear in this sample, 85% of them only once. 0.11% of the sample goes to the ten largest clones. The sample consisted of CD8+ T cells from PBMCs. Receptors were obtained from a human donor with multiple sclerosis.

The chain joins TRBV29-1 to TRBJ1-2; D is unresolved. CDR3 size: 14 residues. In germline, CDR1 is SQVTM, CDR2 ANQGSEA. Between the trimmed V and J ends, which lost 6 bases and 4 bases, there was a span of 18 bases. This CDR3 reads CSVDPSGPRYGYTF. DNA for the CDR3: TGCAGCGTGGACCCTTCCGGGCCGCGCTATGGCTACACCTTC.

The V gene is TRBV11-1, the J gene TRBJ2-7, with D hard to call. Trimming took off 0 bases at V and 2 bases at J, with 11 bases between the two ends. CDR3 length: 15 residues. Germline V gene sequence: CDR1 SGHAT, CDR2 FQDESV (reference sequence). CDR3 sequence (DNA): TGTGCCAGCAGCTTAGCGTCCGACAATGCCTACGAGCAGTACTTC. This gives the protein CASSLASDNAYEQYF. Full variable domain (outside the CDR3, taken from reference TRBV11-1 and TRBJ2-7): EAEVAQSPRYKITEKSQAVAFWCDPISGHATLYWYRQILGQGPELLVQFQDESVVDDSQLPKDRFSAERLKGVDSTLKIQPAELGDSAMYLCASSLASDNAYEQYFGPGTRLTVT.

V and J are TRBV27 and TRBJ2-1, with TRBD1 identical over 10 bases. The CDR3 runs to 14 residues. Germline V gene sequence: CDR1 MNHEY, CDR2 SMNVEV (reference sequence). The J segment lost 3 bases and the V segment lost 6 bases, leaving 2 bases of the junction unmatched. The CDR3 here is CASSRDRGYNEQFF. CDR3 sequence (DNA): TGTGCCAGCAGCCGGGACAGGGGCTACAATGAGCAGTTCTTC.

The chain is built from TRBV7-9 and TRBJ2-7, with D perhaps matching TRBD1 (5 bases). Germline V gene data show CDR1 as SEHNR and CDR2 as FQNEAQ (reference sequence). The V and J ends lost 5 bases and 2 bases respectively, with 19 bases between them. The CDR3 is 16 amino acids. As DNA, the CDR3 is TGTGCCAGCAGCCCACGGGCAGGGCCTAATCCCTACGAGCAGTACTTC. This encodes CASSPRAGPNPYEQYF.

The CDR3 DNA is TGTGCCAGCAGTTTCAGGGCTAGCGGGAGGTCTAGCACAGATACGCAGTATTTT. Its protein product is CASSFRASGRSSTDTQYF. This rearrangement joins TRBV12-3 or TRBV12-4 to TRBJ2-3; 11 nucleotides agree with TRBD2. V lost 3 bases and J lost 0; bases outside the gene matches: 8. This CDR3 is built from 18 residues.

The chain joins TRBV20-1 to TRBJ2-7; D is undetermined. The CDR3 runs 14 residues. The germline CDR1 and CDR2 sequences are DFQATT and SNEGSKA (reference sequence). The V end lost 4 bases, the J end lost 0 bases, and 13 bases lay between the germline ends. As DNA, the CDR3 is TGCAGTGCTACCCCTAGAGGACCCTCCTACGAGCAGTACTTC. It codes for CSATPRGPSYEQYF.

The chain is built from TRBV6-5 and TRBJ1-2; no definite D call. Germline V gives CDR1 MNHEY, CDR2 SVGAGI. Trimming took 2 bases from V and 2 from J, leaving 9 bases between them. The length of the CDR3 is 14 residues. CDR3 sequence reads: CASSYGPANYGYTF. DNA of the CDR3: TGTGCCAGCAGTTACGGTCCAGCCAACTATGGCTACACCTTC.

This clonotype was found once. The rearrangement uses TRBV28 and TRBJ2-1; D not certain. This CDR3 is built from 15 residues. Trimming stripped 3 bases from V and 4 bases from J, with 13 bases between. The germline gives CDR1 MDHEN, CDR2 SYDVKM. CDR3 in amino acids: CASSFPDSLYNEQFF. The DNA of the CDR3 is TGTGCCAGCAGTTTCCCCGACTCCCTGTACAATGAGCAGTTCTTC.

This chain joins TRBV29-1 and TRBJ1-1; D unresolved. This CDR3 spans 15 amino acids. The V and J ends lost 1 base and 4 bases respectively, with 16 bases between them. Per germline, CDR1 SQVTM and CDR2 ANQGSEA. This chain's CDR3 is CSVEGLDAVGTEAFF. The DNA of the CDR3 is TGCAGCGTTGAAGGCCTTGATGCCGTGGGCACTGAAGCTTTCTTT.

The J gene is TRBJ1-2, the V gene TRBV29-1; 8 bases match TRBD1. The germline gives CDR1 SQVTM, CDR2 ANQGSEA. This CDR3 contains 15 residues. J was trimmed by 2 bases and V by 4 bases; bases with no gene match: 9. This CDR3 reads CSVGEGQGWNYGYTF. The CDR3 bases are TGCAGCGTTGGGGAAGGACAGGGCTGGAACTATGGCTACACCTTC. The whole variable domain, filled in from reference TRBV29-1 and TRBJ1-2, reads SAVISQKPSRDICQRGTSLTIQCQVDSQVTMMFWYRQQPGQSLTLIATANQGSEATYESGFVIDKFPISRPNLTFSTLTVSNMSPEDSSIYLCSVGEGQGWNYGYTFGSGTRLTVV.

J is TRBJ2-7 and V is TRBV4-1; 7 positions agree with TRBD1. V lost 3 bases and J lost 2; bases outside the gene matches: 1. The CDR3 is made up of 13 amino acids. The germline V gene has CDR1 MGHRA and CDR2 YSYEKL. DNA of the CDR3: TGCGCCAGCAGCCAGACAGGGACCTACGAGCAGTACTTC. Encoded protein: CASSQTGTYEQYF.

This chain connects TRBV5-4 to TRBJ2-7, with D hard to call. Trimming took off 2 bases at V and 4 bases at J, with 7 bases between the two ends. The CDR3 sequence is 12 residues long. Germline V gene data show CDR1 as SGHNT and CDR2 as YYREEE (reference sequence). CDR3 loop: CASSFGNYEQYF. For the CDR3, the DNA is TGTGCCAGCAGCTTTGGGAATTACGAGCAGTACTTC.

This clonotype was seen only a few times. This sequence joins TRBV7-2 and TRBJ1-2; D gene ambiguous. The germline V gene has CDR1 SGHTA and CDR2 FQGNSA. This CDR3 contains 11 residues. Trimming left V 4 bases short and J 8 bases short, with 8 bases between. In nucleotides, the CDR3 is TGTGCCAGCAGCTACTGGTTGGGCTACACCTTC. Translated, it gives CASSYWLGYTF.

The V gene is TRBV30, the J gene TRBJ2-3; D unclear. The CDR3 loop spans 14 amino acids. V lost 0 bases, J lost 2 bases, and 9 bases lay in between. Germline CDR1 is GTSNPN and CDR2 is SVGIG (reference sequence). DNA of the CDR3: TGTGCCTGGAGTGTATTACGGCACACAGATACGCAGTATTTT. Translated: CAWSVLRHTDTQYF.

The chain couples TRBV12-3 or TRBV12-4 to TRBJ2-1; D uncertain. The CDR3 contains 14 residues. V was shortened by 7 bases and J by 0 bases, with 10 bases between the two germline ends. The DNA of the CDR3 is TGTGCCAGCATAAGGCCCAGCTCCTACAATGAGCAGTTCTTC. Translation: CASIRPSSYNEQFF.

This clonotype was seen only a few times. The chain recombines TRBV28 with TRBJ1-2; D uncertain. Germline V CDR1 and CDR2: MDHEN, SYDVKM. The CDR3 is 13 amino acids. The V and J ends lost 7 bases and 3 bases respectively, with 12 bases between them. As DNA, the CDR3 is TGTGCCAGCACCCCCGGGCATTACTATGGCTACACCTTC. It yields the protein CASTPGHYYGYTF.

The rearrangement joins TRBV30 to TRBJ1-3; D is unclear. Germline loops: CDR1 GTSNPN, CDR2 SVGIG (reference sequence). The V end was cut by 3 bases, the J end by 4 bases, with 19 bases between. This CDR3 is built from 16 residues. As DNA, the CDR3 is TGTGCCTGGAGGGTAAGTACGTGGAGCCCCGGAAACACCATATATTTT. Its translation: CAWRVSTWSPGNTIYF.

The chain has TRBV3-1 and TRBJ1-2; D remains unclear. Trimming took 2 bases from V and 8 from J, leaving 18 bases between them. This CDR3 contains 15 residues. Germline values: CDR1 LGHDT, CDR2 YNNKEL (reference sequence). The CDR3 here is CASSQSRGLLGGYTF. The CDR3 nucleotides read TGTGCCAGCAGCCAATCGCGAGGACTCCTCGGGGGCTACACCTTC. Full variable domain (rest looked up from reference TRBV3-1 and TRBJ1-2): DTAVSQTPKYLVTQMGNDKSIKCEQNLGHDTMYWYKQDSKKFLKIMFSYNNKELIINETVPNRFSPKSPDKAHLNLHINSLELGDSAVYFCASSQSRGLLGGYTFGSGTRLTVV.

J is TRBJ2-5 and V is TRBV12-3 or TRBV12-4; 8 bases align to TRBD2. The CDR3 has 17 residues. With V trimmed by 1 base and J by 4 bases, 11 bases remained unmatched. Here the CDR3 reads CASSLGTSPRGRETQYF. The CDR3 DNA sequence: TGTGCCAGCAGTTTAGGGACTAGCCCAAGGGGGAGAGAGACCCAGTACTTC.

V gene TRBV12-3 or TRBV12-4 combines with J gene TRBJ2-1; TRBD2 agrees at 11 bases. Trimming removed 5 bases from V and 3 bases from J; junction bases left unmatched: 6. CDR3 length equals 16 residues. CDR3 bases: TGTGCCAGCAGTCCCCCGGGACTAGCGGTCTACAATGAGCAGTTCTTC. Its protein product is CASSPPGLAVYNEQFF.

The CDR3 sequence: CASSLESGTGARGYTF. The CDR3 DNA is TGTGCCAGCAGCTTAGAGAGCGGGACAGGGGCGCGTGGCTACACCTTC. The gene calls are TRBV7-2 and TRBJ1-2; 10 positions match TRBD1. V lost 1 base to trimming and J lost 7 bases; unmatched junction nucleotides: 9. The germline gives CDR1 SGHTA, CDR2 FQGNSA. CDR3 length equals 16 residues. Drawing the rest from reference TRBV7-2 and TRBJ1-2, the complete variable domain is GAGVSQSPSNKVTEKGKDVELRCDPISGHTALYWYRQSLGQGLEFLIYFQGNSAPDKSGLPSDRFSAERTGGSVSTLTIQRTQQEDSAVYLCASSLESGTGARGYTFGSGTRLTVV.

The J gene is TRBJ2-7, the V gene TRBV10-3, with a tentative D call TRBD2 (6 bases). Germline V gives CDR1 ENHRY, CDR2 SYGVKD. The CDR3 spans 13 residues. Trimming left V 11 bases short and J 1 base short, with 15 bases between. The CDR3 is CAAFSSESYEQYF. The CDR3 DNA reads as TGTGCCGCCTTTTCTAGCGAATCCTACGAGCAGTACTTC.

V is TRBV14 and J is TRBJ1-2, with D unresolved. Germline V gene data show CDR1 as SGHDN and CDR2 as FVKESK. The CDR3 loop spans 13 amino acids. Trimming took off 0 bases at V and 8 bases at J, with 10 bases between the two ends. In nucleotides, the CDR3 is TGTGCCAGCAGCCAAGATGTCAGGAGAGGCTACACCTTC. Its protein is CASSQDVRRGYTF.

V and J are TRBV10-3 and TRBJ2-3, with TRBD2 identical over 8 bases. CDR3 size: 15 residues. V trimming: 7 bases; J trimming: 4 bases; junction bases outside the gene matches: 10. Germline lookup yields CDR1 ENHRY and CDR2 SYGVKD. The CDR3 reads CAIKVPAGASDTQYF. The CDR3 DNA follows: TGTGCCATCAAAGTCCCAGCGGGAGCCTCAGATACGCAGTATTTT.

This clonotype appeared a single time. The rearrangement uses TRBV2 and TRBJ1-1; D perhaps matches TRBD1 (6 bases). This CDR3 is built from 15 residues. Trimming stripped 6 bases from V and 4 bases from J, with 18 bases between. In germline, CDR1 is SNHLY, CDR2 FYNNEI. CDR3 in DNA: TGTGCCAGCAGCGCGAGGGGGGGGTTGAGCACTGAAGCTTTCTTT. Amino acids: CASSARGGLSTEAFF.

The CDR3 loop is CASSLYRGTSTDTQYF. The CDR3 DNA reads TGTGCCAGCAGTTTATATAGGGGGACTAGCACAGATACGCAGTATTTT. The chain has TRBV27 and TRBJ2-3, with D perhaps given as TRBD1 or TRBD2 (6 bases each). Germline assignment: CDR1 MNHEY and CDR2 SMNVEV (reference sequence). This CDR3 has 16 amino acids. V was clipped by 1 base and J by 0 bases, with 11 bases between them.